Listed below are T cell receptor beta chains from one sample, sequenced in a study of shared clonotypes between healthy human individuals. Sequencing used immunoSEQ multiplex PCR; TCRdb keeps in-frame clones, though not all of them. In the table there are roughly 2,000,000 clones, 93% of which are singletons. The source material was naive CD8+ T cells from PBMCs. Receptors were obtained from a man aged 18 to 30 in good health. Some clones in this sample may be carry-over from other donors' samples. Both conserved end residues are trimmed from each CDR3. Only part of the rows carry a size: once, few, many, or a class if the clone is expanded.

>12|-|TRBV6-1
ASSESPGWSGYT
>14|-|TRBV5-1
ASSLVSGLAGYEQY
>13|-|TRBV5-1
ASKWALADTDTQY
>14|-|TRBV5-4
ASSYQKGPSGNTIY
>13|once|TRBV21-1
ASSKAGQVLETQY
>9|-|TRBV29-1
SGKNAAGYT
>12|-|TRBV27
ASRLGSSNQPQH
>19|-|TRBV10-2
ASSESEDFIGLAGVEDTQY
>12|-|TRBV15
ATSSSLGVTEAF
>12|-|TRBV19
ASSISGGGQPQH
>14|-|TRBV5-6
ASFTFGAGSTDTQY
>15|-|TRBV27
ASSSFLTGYEADTQY
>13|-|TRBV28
ASSFSFGSQETQY
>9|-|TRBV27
ASSRLDTQY
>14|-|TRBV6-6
ASSYSEREGSYEQY
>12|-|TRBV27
ASSFRQGGYEQY
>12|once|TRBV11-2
ASSLGGSGNEQF
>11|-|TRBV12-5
ASGSGRYNEQF
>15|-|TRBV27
ASSSTVPKIGGEKLF
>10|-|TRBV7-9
ASSGGTDTQY
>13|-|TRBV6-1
ASSARGLAGRQQF
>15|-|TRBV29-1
SVEGGLAGLEYNEQF
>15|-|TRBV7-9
ASSLEAGTGISHEQY
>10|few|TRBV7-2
ASSLRSYEQY
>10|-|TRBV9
ASSHSQETQY
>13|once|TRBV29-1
SVEGAGVAKNIQY
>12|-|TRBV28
ASSLSGGFYGYT